This TCR beta chain came from a study of T cell changes during pregnancy in multiple sclerosis. The CDR3 consists of 19 residues. CDR1 SGHTA and CDR2 FQGNSA come from the germline V gene. V was clipped by 1 base and J by 4 bases; unmatched bases: 11. Libraries were prepared by immunoSEQ multiplex PCR; TCRdb keeps only in-frame clonotypes and omits some of them. The table shows tens of thousands of clones, with around 92% occurring only once. The TCR was taken from a female donor with multiple sclerosis, enrolled in a pregnancy study. The sample taken for sequencing was peripheral blood. The V call is TRBV7-2, the J call TRBJ2-1, with TRBD2 matching 12 bases. In nucleotides, the CDR3 is TGTGCCAGCAGCTTAGTAACCCTGACTAGCGGGAGTGGGTACAATGAGCAGTTCTTC. Translation gives CASSLVTLTSGSGYNEQFF.